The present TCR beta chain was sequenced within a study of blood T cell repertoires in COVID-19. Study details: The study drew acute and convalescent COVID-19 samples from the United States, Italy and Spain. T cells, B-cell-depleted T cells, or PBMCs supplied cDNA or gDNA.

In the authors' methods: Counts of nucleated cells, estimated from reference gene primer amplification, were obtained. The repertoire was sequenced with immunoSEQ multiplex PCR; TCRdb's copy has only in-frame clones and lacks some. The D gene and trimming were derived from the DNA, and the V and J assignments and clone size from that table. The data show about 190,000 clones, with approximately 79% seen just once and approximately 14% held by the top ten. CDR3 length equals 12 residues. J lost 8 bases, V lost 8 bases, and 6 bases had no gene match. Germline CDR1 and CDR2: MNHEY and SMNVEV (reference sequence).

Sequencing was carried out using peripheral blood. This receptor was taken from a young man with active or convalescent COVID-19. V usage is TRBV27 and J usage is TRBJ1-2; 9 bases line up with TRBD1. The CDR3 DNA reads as TGTGCCAGCTCGACAGGGGGACCGGGCTACACCTTC. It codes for CASSTGGPGYTF.